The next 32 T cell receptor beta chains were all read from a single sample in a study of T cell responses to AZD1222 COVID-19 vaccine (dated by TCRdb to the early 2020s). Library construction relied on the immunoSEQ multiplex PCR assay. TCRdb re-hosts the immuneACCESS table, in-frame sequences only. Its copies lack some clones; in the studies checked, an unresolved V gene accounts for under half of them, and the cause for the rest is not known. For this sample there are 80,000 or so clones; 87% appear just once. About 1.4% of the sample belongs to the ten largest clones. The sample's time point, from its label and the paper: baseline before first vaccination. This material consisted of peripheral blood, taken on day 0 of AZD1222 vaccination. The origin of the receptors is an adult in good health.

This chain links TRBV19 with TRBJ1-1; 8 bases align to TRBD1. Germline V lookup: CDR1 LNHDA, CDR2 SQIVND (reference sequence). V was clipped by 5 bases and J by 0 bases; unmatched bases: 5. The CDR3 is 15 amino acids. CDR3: CASSLRTGMNTEAFF. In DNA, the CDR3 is TGTGCCAGTAGTCTACGGACAGGGATGAACACTGAAGCTTTCTTT.

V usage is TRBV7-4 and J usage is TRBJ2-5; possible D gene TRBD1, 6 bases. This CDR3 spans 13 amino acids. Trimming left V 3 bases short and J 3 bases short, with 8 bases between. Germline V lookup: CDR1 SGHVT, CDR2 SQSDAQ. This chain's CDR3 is CASSFQGKETQYF. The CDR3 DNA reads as TGTGCCAGCAGCTTCCAGGGGAAAGAGACCCAGTACTTC.

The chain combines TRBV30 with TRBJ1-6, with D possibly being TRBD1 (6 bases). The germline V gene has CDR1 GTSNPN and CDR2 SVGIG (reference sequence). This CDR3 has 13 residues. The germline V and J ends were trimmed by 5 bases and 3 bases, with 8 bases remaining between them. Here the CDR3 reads CAWGGDYNSPLHF. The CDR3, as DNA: TGTGCCTGGGGGGGCGACTATAATTCACCCCTCCACTTT.

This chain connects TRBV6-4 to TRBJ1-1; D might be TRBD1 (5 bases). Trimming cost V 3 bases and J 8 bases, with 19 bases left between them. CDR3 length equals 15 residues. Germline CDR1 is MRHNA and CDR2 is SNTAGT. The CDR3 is CASSERPGGKREAFF. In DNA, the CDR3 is TGTGCCAGCAGTGAACGGCCGGGGGGAAAGAGGGAAGCTTTCTTT.

CDR3: CSVEIRGKWAFF. The CDR3 bases are TGCAGCGTTGAAATTAGGGGGAAGTGGGCTTTCTTT. The chain employs TRBV29-1 and TRBJ1-1, with D possibly TRBD1 on 6 matching bases. The CDR3 has 12 amino acids. The germline V and J ends were trimmed by 2 bases and 11 bases, with 15 bases remaining between them. Germline CDR1 and CDR2: SQVTM and ANQGSEA.

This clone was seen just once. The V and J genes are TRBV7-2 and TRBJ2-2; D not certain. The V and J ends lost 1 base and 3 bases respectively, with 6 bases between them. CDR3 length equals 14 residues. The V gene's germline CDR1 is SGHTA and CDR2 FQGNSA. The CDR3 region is CASSLGSYTGELFF. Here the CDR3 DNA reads TGTGCCAGCAGCTTAGGCAGTTACACCGGGGAGCTGTTTTTT.

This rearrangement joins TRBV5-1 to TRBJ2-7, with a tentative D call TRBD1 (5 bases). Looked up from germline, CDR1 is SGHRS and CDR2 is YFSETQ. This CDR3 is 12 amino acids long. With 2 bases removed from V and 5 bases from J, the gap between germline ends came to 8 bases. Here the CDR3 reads CASSFQGNEQYF. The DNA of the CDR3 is TGCGCCAGCAGCTTTCAGGGTAACGAGCAGTACTTC.

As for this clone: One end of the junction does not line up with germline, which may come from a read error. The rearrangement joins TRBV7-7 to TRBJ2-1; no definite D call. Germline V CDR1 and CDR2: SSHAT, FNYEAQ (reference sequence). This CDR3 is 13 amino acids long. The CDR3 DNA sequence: TGTGCTAGCAGCTTCTCGGCGGCCAATGAGCAGTTCTTC. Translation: CASSFSAANEQFF. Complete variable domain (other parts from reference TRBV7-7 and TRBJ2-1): GAGVSQSPRYKVTKRGQDVTLRCDPISSHATLYWYQQALGQGPEFLTYFNYEAQPDKSGLPSDRFSAERPEGSISTLTIQRTEQRDSAMYRCASSFSAANEQFFGPGTRLTVL.

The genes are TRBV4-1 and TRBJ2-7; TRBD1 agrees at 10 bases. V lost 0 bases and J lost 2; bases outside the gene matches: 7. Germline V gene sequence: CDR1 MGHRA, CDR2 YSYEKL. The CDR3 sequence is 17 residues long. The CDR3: CASSQDGGQGSPYEQYF. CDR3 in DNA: TGCGCCAGCAGCCAAGATGGGGGACAGGGGTCCCCCTACGAGCAGTACTTC.

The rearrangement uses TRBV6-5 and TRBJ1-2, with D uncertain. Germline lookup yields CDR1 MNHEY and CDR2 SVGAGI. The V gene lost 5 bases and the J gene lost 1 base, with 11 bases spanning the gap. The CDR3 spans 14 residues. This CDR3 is CASSPMSHNYGYTF. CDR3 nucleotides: TGTGCCAGCAGTCCTATGAGTCATAACTATGGCTACACCTTC.

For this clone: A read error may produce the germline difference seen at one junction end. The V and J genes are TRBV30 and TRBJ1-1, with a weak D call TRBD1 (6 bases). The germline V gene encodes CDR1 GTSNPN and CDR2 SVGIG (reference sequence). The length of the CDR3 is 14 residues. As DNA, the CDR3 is TGTGCCGGGAGCTCCGGGACAAAGAACACTGAAGCTTTCTTT. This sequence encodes CAGSSGTKNTEAFF. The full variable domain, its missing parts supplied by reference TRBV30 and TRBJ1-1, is SQTIHQWPATLVQPVGSPLSLECTVEGTSNPNLYWYRQAAGRGLQLLFYSVGIGQISSEVPQNLSASRPQDRQFILSSKKLLLSDSGFYLCAGSSGTKNTEAFFGQGTRLTVV.

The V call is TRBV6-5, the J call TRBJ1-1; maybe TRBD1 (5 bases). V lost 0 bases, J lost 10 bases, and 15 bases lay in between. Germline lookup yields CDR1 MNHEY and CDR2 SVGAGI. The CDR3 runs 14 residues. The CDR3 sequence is CASSYSARDRGAFF. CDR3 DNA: TGTGCCAGCAGTTACTCCGCGCGGGACCGCGGAGCTTTCTTT.

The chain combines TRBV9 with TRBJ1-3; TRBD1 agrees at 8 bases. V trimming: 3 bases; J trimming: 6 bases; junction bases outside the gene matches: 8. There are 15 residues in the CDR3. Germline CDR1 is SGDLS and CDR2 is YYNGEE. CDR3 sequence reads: CASSATDRAANTIYF. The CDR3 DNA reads TGTGCCAGCAGCGCCACGGACAGGGCCGCAAACACCATATATTTT. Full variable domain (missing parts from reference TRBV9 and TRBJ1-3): DSGVTQTPKHLITATGQRVTLRCSPRSGDLSVYWYQQSLDQGLQFLIQYYNGEERAKGNILERFSAQQFPDLHSELNLSSLELGDSALYFCASSATDRAANTIYFGEGSWLTVV.

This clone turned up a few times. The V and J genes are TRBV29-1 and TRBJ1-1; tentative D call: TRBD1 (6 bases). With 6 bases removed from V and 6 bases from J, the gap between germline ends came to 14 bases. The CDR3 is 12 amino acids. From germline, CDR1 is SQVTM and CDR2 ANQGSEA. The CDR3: CSVARQAAEAFF. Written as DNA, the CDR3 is TGCAGCGTCGCCAGACAGGCCGCTGAAGCTTTCTTT.

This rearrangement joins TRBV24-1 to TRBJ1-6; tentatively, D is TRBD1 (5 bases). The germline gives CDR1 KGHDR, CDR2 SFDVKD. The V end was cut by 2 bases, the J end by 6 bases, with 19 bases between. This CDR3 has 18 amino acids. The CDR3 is CATSDSLVGGERNSPLHF. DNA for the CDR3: TGTGCCACCAGTGATTCCCTGGTGGGGGGGGAACGTAATTCACCCCTCCACTTT.

In DNA, the CDR3 is TGTGCCAGCAGCACGACCGTATCGAACACTGAAGCTTTCTTT. The encoded protein is CASSTTVSNTEAFF. The chain recombines TRBV2 with TRBJ1-1; no definite D call. Trimming removed 6 bases from V and 1 base from J, with 12 bases in between. Per the germline V gene, CDR1 is SNHLY and CDR2 is FYNNEI. This CDR3 region has 14 residues.

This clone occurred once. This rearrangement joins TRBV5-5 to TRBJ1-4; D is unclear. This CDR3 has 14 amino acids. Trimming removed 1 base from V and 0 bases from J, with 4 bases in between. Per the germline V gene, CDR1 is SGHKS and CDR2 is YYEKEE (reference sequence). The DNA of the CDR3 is TGTGCCAGCAGCTTGACTGCAACTAATGAAAAACTGTTTTTT. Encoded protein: CASSLTATNEKLFF. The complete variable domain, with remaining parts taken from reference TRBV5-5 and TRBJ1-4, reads DAGVTQSPTHLIKTRGQQVTLRCSPISGHKSVSWYQQVLGQGPQFIFQYYEKEERGRGNFPDRFSARQFPNYSSELNVNALLLGDSALYLCASSLTATNEKLFFGSGTQLSVL.

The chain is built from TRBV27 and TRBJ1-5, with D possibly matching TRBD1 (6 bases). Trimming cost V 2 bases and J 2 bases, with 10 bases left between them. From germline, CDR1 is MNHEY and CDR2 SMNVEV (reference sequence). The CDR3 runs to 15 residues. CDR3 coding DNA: TGTGCCAGCAGTTTAACAGGGTACGGCAATCAGCCCCAGCATTTT. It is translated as CASSLTGYGNQPQHF.

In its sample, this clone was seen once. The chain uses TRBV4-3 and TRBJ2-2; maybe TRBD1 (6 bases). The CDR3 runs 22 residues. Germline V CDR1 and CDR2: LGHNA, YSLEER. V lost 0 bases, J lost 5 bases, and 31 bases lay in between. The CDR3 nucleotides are TGCGCCAGCAGCCAAGAAAGAAGTGGGGGCAGGGGAATTCTAGGACGAACCGGGGAGCTGTTTTTT. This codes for CASSQERSGGRGILGRTGELFF.

CDR3 bases: TGTGCCAGCAGTGAAAATTTAGGCATCATCTATGGCTACACCTTC. It translates to CASSENLGIIYGYTF. The chain recombines TRBV6-1 with TRBJ1-2; D unclear. From germline, CDR1 is MNHNS and CDR2 SASEGT. This CDR3 is 15 amino acids long. The V end was cut by 2 bases, the J end by 4 bases, with 14 bases between.

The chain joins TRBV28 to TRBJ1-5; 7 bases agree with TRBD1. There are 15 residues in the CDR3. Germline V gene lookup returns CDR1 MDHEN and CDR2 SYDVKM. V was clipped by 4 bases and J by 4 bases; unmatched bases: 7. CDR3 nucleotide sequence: TGTGCCAGCAGTTCTGCGGACAGGCGAAATCAGCCCCAGCATTTT. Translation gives CASSSADRRNQPQHF.

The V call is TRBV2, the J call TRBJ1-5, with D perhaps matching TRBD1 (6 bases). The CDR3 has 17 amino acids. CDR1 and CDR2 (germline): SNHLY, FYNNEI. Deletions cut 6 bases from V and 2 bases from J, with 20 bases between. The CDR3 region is CASSLFSGDIGNQPQHF. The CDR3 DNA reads TGTGCCAGCAGCCTATTCTCCGGGGACATCGGCAATCAGCCCCAGCATTTT.

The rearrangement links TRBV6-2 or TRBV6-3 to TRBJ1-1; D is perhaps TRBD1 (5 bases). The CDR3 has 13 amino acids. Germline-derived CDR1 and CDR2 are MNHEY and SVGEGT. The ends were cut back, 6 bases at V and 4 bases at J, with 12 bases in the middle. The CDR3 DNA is TGTGCCAGCAGCCCACCCAGGGCCACTGAAGCTTTCTTT. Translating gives CASSPPRATEAFF.

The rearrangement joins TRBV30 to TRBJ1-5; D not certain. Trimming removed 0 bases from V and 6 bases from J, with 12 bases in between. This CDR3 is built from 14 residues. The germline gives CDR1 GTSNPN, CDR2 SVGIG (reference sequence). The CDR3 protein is CAWSVLSTGQPQHF. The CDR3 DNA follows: TGTGCCTGGAGTGTACTGTCAACGGGTCAGCCCCAGCATTTT. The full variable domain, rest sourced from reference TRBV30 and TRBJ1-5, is SQTIHQWPATLVQPVGSPLSLECTVEGTSNPNLYWYRQAAGRGLQLLFYSVGIGQISSEVPQNLSASRPQDRQFILSSKKLLLSDSGFYLCAWSVLSTGQPQHFGDGTRLSIL.

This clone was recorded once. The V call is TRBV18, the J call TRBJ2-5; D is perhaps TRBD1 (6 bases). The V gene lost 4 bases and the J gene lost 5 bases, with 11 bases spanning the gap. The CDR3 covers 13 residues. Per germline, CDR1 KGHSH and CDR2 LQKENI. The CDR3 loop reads CASSRTEGETQYF. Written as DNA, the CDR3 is TGTGCCAGCTCACGGACAGAGGGGGAGACCCAGTACTTC.

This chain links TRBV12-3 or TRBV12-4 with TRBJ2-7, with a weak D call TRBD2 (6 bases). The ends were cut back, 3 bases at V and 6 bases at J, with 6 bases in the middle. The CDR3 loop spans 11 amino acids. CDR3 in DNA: TGTGCCAGCAGTTTCGGGGGCGAGCAGTACTTC. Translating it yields CASSFGGEQYF.

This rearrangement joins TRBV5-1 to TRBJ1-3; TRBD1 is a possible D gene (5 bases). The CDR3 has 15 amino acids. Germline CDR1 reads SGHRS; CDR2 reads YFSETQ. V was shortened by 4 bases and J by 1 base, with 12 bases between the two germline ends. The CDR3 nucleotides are TGCGCCAGCAGCCTAGACAGCACTTCTGGAAACACCATATATTTT. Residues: CASSLDSTSGNTIYF. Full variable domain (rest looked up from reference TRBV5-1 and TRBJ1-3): KAGVTQTPRYLIKTRGQQVTLSCSPISGHRSVSWYQQTPGQGLQFLFEYFSETQRNKGNFPGRFSGRQFSNSRSEMNVSTLELGDSALYLCASSLDSTSGNTIYFGEGSWLTVV.

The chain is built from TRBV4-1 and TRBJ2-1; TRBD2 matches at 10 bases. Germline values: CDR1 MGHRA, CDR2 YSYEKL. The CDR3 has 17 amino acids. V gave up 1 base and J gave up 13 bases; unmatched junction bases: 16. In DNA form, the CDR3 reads TGCGCCAGCAGCCAAGTATTACGGCGATCTAGCGGGAGCTCCCAGTTCTTC. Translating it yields CASSQVLRRSSGSSQFF.

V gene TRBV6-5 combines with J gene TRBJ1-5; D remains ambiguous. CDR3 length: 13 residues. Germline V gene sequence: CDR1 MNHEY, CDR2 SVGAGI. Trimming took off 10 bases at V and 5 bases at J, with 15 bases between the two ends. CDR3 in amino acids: CATKRRIDQPQHF. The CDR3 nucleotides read TGTGCCACCAAAAGACGGATCGATCAGCCCCAGCATTTT.

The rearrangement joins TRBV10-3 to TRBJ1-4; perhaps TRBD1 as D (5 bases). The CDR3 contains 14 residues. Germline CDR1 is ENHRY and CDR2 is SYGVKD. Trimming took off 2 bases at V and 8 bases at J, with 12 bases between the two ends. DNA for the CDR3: TGTGCCATCAGTGAGCGGCAGGGAGGCGAAAAACTGTTTTTT. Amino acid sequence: CAISERQGGEKLFF.

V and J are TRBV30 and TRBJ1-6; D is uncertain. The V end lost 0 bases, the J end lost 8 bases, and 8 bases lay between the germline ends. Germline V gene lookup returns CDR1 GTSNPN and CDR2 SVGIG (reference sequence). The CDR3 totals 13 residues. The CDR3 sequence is CAWSVIIDSPLHF. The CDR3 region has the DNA TGTGCCTGGAGTGTCATTATTGATTCACCCCTCCACTTT. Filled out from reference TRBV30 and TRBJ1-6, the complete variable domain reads SQTIHQWPATLVQPVGSPLSLECTVEGTSNPNLYWYRQAAGRGLQLLFYSVGIGQISSEVPQNLSASRPQDRQFILSSKKLLLSDSGFYLCAWSVIIDSPLHFGNGTRLTVT.

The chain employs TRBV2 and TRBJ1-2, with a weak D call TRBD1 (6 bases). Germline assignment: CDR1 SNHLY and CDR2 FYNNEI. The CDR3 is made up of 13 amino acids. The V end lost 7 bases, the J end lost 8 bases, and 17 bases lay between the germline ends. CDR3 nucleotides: TGTGCCAGCACTATGCAAGCAGGACAGGGCTACACCTTC. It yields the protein CASTMQAGQGYTF.